This T cell receptor (beta chain) was observed in a study of blood T cell repertoires in COVID-19. CDR1 and CDR2 (germline): ENHRY, SYGVKD. This CDR3 comprises 14 residues. The V end lost 2 bases, the J end lost 6 bases, and 13 bases lay between the germline ends. Assay used: immunoSEQ multiplex PCR; TCRdb lists only in-frame clones, some missing. The sample gives about 460,000 clones, more than 85% of which show up once; more than 7.5% is in the top ten. This clonotype was sampled from a woman in her sixties or seventies who had recovered from COVID-19. V is TRBV10-3 and J is TRBJ1-2, with unresolved D. The material sequenced was PBMCs or T cells enriched from blood (not recorded which). The CDR3 here is CAISEEDARNGYTF. The CDR3 DNA reads as TGTGCCATCAGTGAGGAAGATGCCAGGAATGGCTACACCTTC.